The 13 T cell receptor beta chains below come from one sample, sequenced in a study of PD-L1 blockade in urothelial cancer. Here immunoSEQ multiplex PCR was the method, and the copy in TCRdb shows in-frame clones only, minus some. The sample has more than 15,000 clones, 87% seen once. The material sequenced was PBMCs, taken around atezolizumab (anti-PD-L1) treatment. These receptor sequences come from a man aged 45-60 years with urothelial cancer.

This chain uses TRBV6-1 with TRBJ2-4; D remains unclear. Trimming took 6 bases from V and 3 from J, leaving 9 bases between them. The CDR3 sequence is 13 residues long. Per the germline V gene, CDR1 is MNHNS and CDR2 is SASEGT. CDR3 protein: CASSSTFKNIQYF. DNA for the CDR3: TGTGCCAGCAGCTCCACTTTCAAAAACATTCAGTACTTC.

The rearrangement links TRBV11-3 to TRBJ2-1; tentatively, D is TRBD1 (5 bases). The germline gives CDR1 SGHNT, CDR2 YENEEA. V was trimmed by 5 bases and J by 7 bases, leaving 15 bases between them. The length of the CDR3 is 14 residues. The CDR3 DNA follows: TGTGCCAGCAGCGAGAGACAGTTAGGGAATGAGCAGTTCTTC. It yields the protein CASSERQLGNEQFF.

As concerns this clone: A junction end diverges from the germline sequence, so it may reflect a read error. The chain combines TRBV10-2 with TRBJ2-5, with D perhaps matching TRBD2 (5 bases). This CDR3 has 12 residues. In germline, CDR1 is WSHSY, CDR2 SAAADI. This CDR3 reads CASSEGAVPRHF. As DNA, the CDR3 is TGCGCCAGCAGTGAGGGAGCGGTCCCCCGGCACTTC.

The J gene is TRBJ2-1, the V gene TRBV5-1, with TRBD2 matching 7 bases. The trim removed 4 bases at V and 2 bases at J, leaving 9 bases unmatched. Germline loops: CDR1 SGHRS, CDR2 YFSETQ. The CDR3 has 16 residues. The CDR3 is CASSPTLAATYNEQFF. Here the CDR3 DNA reads TGCGCCAGCAGCCCGACCCTAGCGGCCACCTACAATGAGCAGTTCTTC.

V usage is TRBV5-4 and J usage is TRBJ2-7; TRBD1 agrees at 7 bases. The CDR3 is 13 residues long. V lost 6 bases to trimming and J lost 7 bases; unmatched junction nucleotides: 10. CDR1 and CDR2 from the germline V gene are SGHNT and YYREEE (reference sequence). CDR3 coding DNA: TGTGCCAGCAATCCGGACAGGTTGGGGGAGCAGTACTTC. It codes for CASNPDRLGEQYF.

This chain uses TRBV2 with TRBJ2-5, with TRBD2 matching 7 bases. In germline, CDR1 is SNHLY, CDR2 FYNNEI. The CDR3 covers 12 residues. The J segment lost 5 bases and the V segment lost 8 bases, leaving 5 bases of the junction unmatched. The CDR3 loop is CASGRAVETQYF. Here the CDR3 DNA reads TGTGCCAGCGGGAGGGCCGTGGAGACCCAGTACTTC.

This clone was seen a handful of times. The chain couples TRBV7-2 to TRBJ1-5, with 7 positions matching TRBD1. This CDR3 is built from 14 residues. After removal of 4 bases from V and 6 bases from J, the junction contained 6 bases not matched to a gene. The germline CDR1 and CDR2 sequences are SGHTA and FQGNSA. The CDR3 sequence is CASSSRQGGQPQHF. The CDR3 DNA reads TGTGCCAGCAGCTCCCGACAGGGAGGTCAGCCCCAGCATTTT.

The genes are TRBV21-1 and TRBJ2-1; TRBD2, the table's D call, was not compared with the DNA. TRBV21-1 is a known pseudogene. CDR3 length equals 19 residues. The CDR3 DNA sequence: TGTGCCAGCAGCACGCCGGGACTAGCGGGCCCGCCCAGCTACAATGAGCAGTTCTTC. This encodes CASSTPGLAGPPSYNEQFF.

This clone is a singleton in its sample. V and J are TRBV9 and TRBJ1-2; a weak D match, TRBD1 (6 bases). Trimming pared 3 bases from V and 8 bases from J, leaving 17 bases between. Germline CDR1 and CDR2: SGDLS and YYNGEE. The CDR3 loop spans 14 amino acids. CDR3 loop: CASSDSGAEPGYTF. CDR3 nucleotides: TGTGCCAGCAGCGATTCAGGGGCCGAGCCCGGCTACACCTTC. Supplemented by reference TRBV9 and TRBJ1-2, the full variable domain reads DSGVTQTPKHLITATGQRVTLRCSPRSGDLSVYWYQQSLDQGLQFLIQYYNGEERAKGNILERFSAQQFPDLHSELNLSSLELGDSALYFCASSDSGAEPGYTFGSGTRLTVV.

V is TRBV27 and J is TRBJ1-4; tentatively, D is TRBD1 (6 bases). Germline CDR1 is MNHEY and CDR2 is SMNVEV (reference sequence). This CDR3 spans 13 amino acids. Trimming shortened V by 5 bases and J by 11 bases, and 15 bases separated the two germline ends. The chain's CDR3 is CASSPLGGGKLFF. CDR3 nucleotide sequence: TGTGCCAGCAGTCCGCTGGGAGGGGGGAAACTGTTTTTT.

This clone occurred a few times. This chain joins TRBV19 and TRBJ1-1, with TRBD1 matching over 9 bases. Trimming removed 4 bases from V and 5 bases from J; junction bases left unmatched: 8. The germline V gene has CDR1 LNHDA and CDR2 SQIVND (reference sequence). This CDR3 contains 15 residues. This CDR3 is CASSTGQGTRTEAFF. In DNA, the CDR3 is TGTGCCAGTAGTACCGGACAGGGGACGAGGACTGAAGCTTTCTTT.

This clone has just one count. V is TRBV11-2 and J is TRBJ1-3; D is undetermined. The CDR3 spans 15 residues. Germline V lookup: CDR1 SGHAT, CDR2 FQNNGV. V was trimmed by 0 bases and J by 2 bases, leaving 8 bases between them. The CDR3, as DNA: TGTGCCAGCAGCTTAGATCGCGCTGCTGGAAACACCATATATTTT. The encoded protein is CASSLDRAAGNTIYF.

The gene calls are TRBV18 and TRBJ2-7, with 9 nucleotides matching TRBD1. This CDR3 is built from 17 residues. Germline V CDR1 and CDR2: KGHSH, LQKENI. V lost 0 bases, J lost 0 bases, and 6 bases stayed unmatched. CDR3 amino acids: CASSPPGQGRSSYEQYF. DNA of the CDR3: TGTGCCAGCTCACCACCGGGACAGGGCAGGAGCTCCTACGAGCAGTACTTC. The full variable domain, rest sourced from reference TRBV18 and TRBJ2-7, is NAGVMQNPRHLVRRRGQEARLRCSPMKGHSHVYWYRQLPEEGLKFMVYLQKENIIDESGMPKERFSAEFPKEGPSILRIQQVVRGDSAAYFCASSPPGQGRSSYEQYFGPGTRLTVT.